One sample yielded the 18 T cell receptor beta chains listed below, sequenced in a study of Graves' ophthalmopathy and Graves' hyperthyroidism. Researchers took RNA transcripts and amplified TCR beta CDR3 regions from them. HTBI primers served in a first-round RT-PCR, which a second-round multiplex PCR followed. In TCRdb, the multiplex PCR reads were re-called with MiXCR into one record per CDR3 protein. The data contain some 350,000 distinct CDR3 sequences, 17% of them seen just once; the ten biggest clones take up about 2.4%. Sequenced sample: peripheral blood. Receptors were obtained from an adult woman with stable Graves' hyperthyroidism.

At least ten counts were recorded for this clonotype. The V and J genes are TRBV27 and TRBJ2-7; D is ambiguous. This CDR3 spans 15 amino acids. Germline V lookup: CDR1 MNHEY, CDR2 SMNVEV (reference sequence). V lost 5 bases and J lost 4, with 18 bases in between. The CDR3 DNA sequence: TGTGCCAGCAGTCCCAGTCGCCTTCCCCTATACGAGCAGTACTTC. Its translation is CASSPSRLPLYEQYF.

The sample holds many counts of this clonotype. One end of the junction does not line up with germline, which may come from a read error. The chain joins TRBV25-1 to TRBJ1-1; D gene uncertain. This CDR3 region has 17 residues. Germline V lookup: CDR1 MGHDK, CDR2 SYGVNS. Here the CDR3 DNA reads TGTGCCAGCAGTGACCCCCTCCCGCGACGTCGGAACACTGAAACTTTCTTT. Amino acids: CASSDPLPRRRNTETFF.

At least ten counts were recorded for this clonotype. The chain has TRBV19 and TRBJ1-2; no clear D. Trimming removed 5 bases at V and 4 bases at J, with 8 bases between. The CDR3 totals 12 residues. Germline V gene data show CDR1 as LNHDA and CDR2 as SQIVND (reference sequence). The CDR3 DNA follows: TGTGCCAGTAGTGAGGTCCTCTATGGCTACACCTTC. It encodes CASSEVLYGYTF.

This clonotype was detected ten times or more. V is TRBV4-3 and J is TRBJ1-2; 9 nucleotides agree with TRBD1. The CDR3 runs to 15 residues. CDR1 LGHNA and CDR2 YSLEER come from the germline V gene. V shed 3 bases, J shed 4 bases, and the junction held 6 bases outside the gene matches. CDR3 residues: CASSQGTGTVYGYTF. The CDR3 DNA sequence: TGCGCCAGCAGCCAGGGGACAGGGACGGTCTATGGCTACACCTTC.

Concerning this clonotype: With a much larger clone just one base away, this may be a read error. CDR3 region: CSVGTGREVEETQYF. The CDR3 region has the DNA TGCAGCGTCGGGACGGGGCGGGAGGTTGAAGAGACCCAGTACTTC. This chain connects TRBV29-1 to TRBJ2-5, with 8 bases that match TRBD2. Germline V gene data show CDR1 as SQVTM and CDR2 as ANQGSEA. This CDR3 is 15 amino acids long. V was clipped by 6 bases and J by 3 bases; unmatched bases: 12.

This clonotype was recorded at least ten times. This chain links TRBV29-1 with TRBJ1-2; 7 bases agree with TRBD1. The trim removed 1 base at V and 5 bases at J, leaving 10 bases unmatched. The V gene's germline CDR1 is SQVTM and CDR2 ANQGSEA. This CDR3 has 15 amino acids. This CDR3 reads CSVEGGGGQSYGYTF. The CDR3 region has the DNA TGCAGCGTTGAAGGCGGGGGGGGACAGTCTTATGGCTACACCTTC.

The sample holds many counts of this clonotype. A read error may be the cause here, since a much bigger clone is one base away. The chain uses TRBV7-3 and TRBJ1-1, with TRBD1 identical over 10 bases. Unmatched junction bases numbered 3, after V lost 5 bases and J lost 3 bases. Per germline, CDR1 SGHTA and CDR2 FQGTGA. The CDR3 spans 14 residues. As DNA, the CDR3 is TGTGCCAGCAGCCCAGGGACAGGGGACACTGAAGCTTTCTTT. Translating it yields CASSPGTGDTEAFF.

The sample holds many counts of this clonotype. The genes are TRBV10-1 and TRBJ2-2, with D uncertain. Per germline, CDR1 WNHNN and CDR2 SYGVQD (reference sequence). The CDR3 loop spans 14 amino acids. The V gene lost 9 bases and the J gene lost 0 bases, with 11 bases spanning the gap. The CDR3 loop reads CASQPRSNTGELFF. For the CDR3, the DNA is TGCGCCAGTCAACCTCGTTCGAACACCGGGGAGCTGTTTTTT.

This clonotype has ten or more counts. The V and J genes are TRBV20-1 and TRBJ2-7; tentative D call: TRBD2 (5 bases). CDR1 and CDR2 from the germline V gene are DFQATT and SNEGSKA (reference sequence). CDR3 length: 13 amino acids. Deletions cut 1 base from V and 5 bases from J, with 12 bases between. CDR3 loop: CSARAPLGHEQYF. The CDR3 coding sequence is TGCAGTGCTAGAGCCCCACTAGGGCACGAGCAGTACTTC.

Many counts were recorded for this clonotype. The rearrangement uses TRBV12-5 and TRBJ2-2; the match to TRBD2 covers 7 bases. Germline values: CDR1 LGHNT, CDR2 FRNRAP. The length of the CDR3 is 15 residues. Unmatched junction bases numbered 2, after V lost 0 bases and J lost 4 bases. The chain's CDR3 is CASGLVASGTGELFF. The CDR3 bases are TGTGCTAGTGGTTTGGTGGCTAGCGGCACCGGGGAGCTGTTTTTT.

Worth noting for this clonotype: It may be a read error: a sequence one base away is much more abundant. This chain connects TRBV7-9 to TRBJ1-5, with D unresolved. This CDR3 is 13 amino acids long. Germline V gene lookup returns CDR1 SEHNR and CDR2 FQNEAQ (reference sequence). The CDR3 nucleotides are TGTGCCAGGAGCTCGACCGGGGAACAGCCCCAGCATTTT. It encodes CARSSTGEQPQHF.

This clonotype was seen ten or more times. The genes are TRBV19 and TRBJ1-5; D remains ambiguous. CDR3 length: 14 residues. With 3 bases removed from V and 11 bases from J, the gap between germline ends came to 17 bases. The germline V gene encodes CDR1 LNHDA and CDR2 SQIVND (reference sequence). The CDR3 region has the DNA TGTGCCAGTAGTATGACCCCCCTTATGGGGACCCAGCATTTT. This translates into CASSMTPLMGTQHF.

A remark on this clonotype: A single base separates this from a much larger clone, so it may be a read error. The chain links TRBV30 to TRBJ1-1; 9 bases are a match to TRBD1. The CDR3 consists of 15 residues. CDR1 GTSNPN and CDR2 SVGIG come from the germline V gene (reference sequence). Here the CDR3 reads CAWSLPGTGNTEACF. In DNA form, the CDR3 reads TGTGCCTGGAGTCTCCCCGGGACAGGGAACACTGAAGCTTGCTTT.

This clonotype has a count of ten or more. The CDR3 bases are TGCGCCAGCAGTGACTTGGGGACTAGCCCCTACTACGAGCAGTACTTC. This gives the protein CASSDLGTSPYYEQYF. This chain connects TRBV10-1 to TRBJ2-7, with 9 nucleotides matching TRBD2. V shed 3 bases and J 3 bases; nucleotides not matched to a gene: 9. CDR3 length: 16 amino acids. Germline V lookup: CDR1 WNHNN, CDR2 SYGVQD (reference sequence).

This clonotype was observed many times. The rearrangement joins TRBV6-1 to TRBJ2-7, with D possibly being TRBD1 (6 bases). Trimming pared 6 bases from V and 2 bases from J, leaving 11 bases between. This CDR3 spans 13 amino acids. Germline V gives CDR1 MNHNS, CDR2 SASEGT. CDR3 in amino acids: CASSQQGTYEQYF. The CDR3 DNA sequence: TGTGCCAGCAGCCAGCAGGGGACCTACGAGCAGTACTTC.

This clonotype has at least ten counts. The chain is built from TRBV18 and TRBJ1-2; tentatively, D is TRBD1 (5 bases). Between the trimmed V and J ends, which lost 0 bases and 3 bases, there was a span of 14 bases. This CDR3 has 16 residues. CDR1 is KGHSH and CDR2 is LQKENI in the germline V gene. The CDR3 DNA reads TGTGCCAGCTCACCACCGTCTGCGACAGCGGACTATGGCTACACCTTC. Its translation: CASSPPSATADYGYTF. The full variable domain, in which reference TRBV18 and TRBJ1-2 provide the parts outside the CDR3, is NAGVMQNPRHLVRRRGQEARLRCSPMKGHSHVYWYRQLPEEGLKFMVYLQKENIIDESGMPKERFSAEFPKEGPSILRIQQVVRGDSAAYFCASSPPSATADYGYTFGSGTRLTVV.

The table lists this clonotype with many counts. The chain has TRBV27 and TRBJ2-5; 11 positions agree with TRBD2. The germline V gene has CDR1 MNHEY and CDR2 SMNVEV (reference sequence). V shed 5 bases and J 13 bases; nucleotides not matched to a gene: 9. The CDR3 is 13 amino acids. The chain's CDR3 is CASSPRLAGPMYF. The CDR3 DNA is TGTGCCAGCAGTCCGCGACTAGCGGGACCGATGTACTTC.

This clonotype was recorded many times. This sequence joins TRBV28 and TRBJ1-5; the D is unclear. V lost 0 bases to trimming and J lost 7 bases, with 16 bases between them. CDR1 is MDHEN and CDR2 is SYDVKM in the germline V gene. This CDR3 is 16 amino acids long. The CDR3 loop is CASSLWREVGTQPQHF. In DNA, the CDR3 is TGTGCCAGCAGTTTATGGAGGGAGGTGGGAACACAGCCCCAGCATTTT.